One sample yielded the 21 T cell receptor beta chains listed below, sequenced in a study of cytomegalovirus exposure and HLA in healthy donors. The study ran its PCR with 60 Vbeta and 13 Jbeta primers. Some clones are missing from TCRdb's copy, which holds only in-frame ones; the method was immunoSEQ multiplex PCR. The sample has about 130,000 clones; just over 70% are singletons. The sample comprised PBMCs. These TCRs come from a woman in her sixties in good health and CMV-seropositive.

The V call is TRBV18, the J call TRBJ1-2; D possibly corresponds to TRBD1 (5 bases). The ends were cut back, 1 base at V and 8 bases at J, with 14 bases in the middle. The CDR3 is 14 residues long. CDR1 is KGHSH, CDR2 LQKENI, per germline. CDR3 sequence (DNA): TGTGCCAGCTCACCACAAGGCAGGGATAAGGGCTACACCTTC. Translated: CASSPQGRDKGYTF.

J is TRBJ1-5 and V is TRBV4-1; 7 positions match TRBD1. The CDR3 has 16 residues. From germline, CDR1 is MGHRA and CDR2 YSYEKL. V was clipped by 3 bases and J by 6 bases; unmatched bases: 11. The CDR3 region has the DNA TGCGCCAGCAGCCACAGGGACAGCCCACTGGGTCAGCCCCAGCATTTT. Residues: CASSHRDSPLGQPQHF.

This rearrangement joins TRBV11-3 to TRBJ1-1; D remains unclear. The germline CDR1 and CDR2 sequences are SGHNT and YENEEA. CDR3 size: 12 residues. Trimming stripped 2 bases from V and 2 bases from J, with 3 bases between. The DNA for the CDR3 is TGTGCCAGCAGCTTAAGCAACACTGAAGCTTTCTTT. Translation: CASSLSNTEAFF.

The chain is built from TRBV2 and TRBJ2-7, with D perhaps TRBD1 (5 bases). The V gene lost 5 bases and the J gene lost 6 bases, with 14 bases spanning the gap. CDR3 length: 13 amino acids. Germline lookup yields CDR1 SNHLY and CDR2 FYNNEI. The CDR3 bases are TGTGCCAGCAGTCCTTCAGGGAATCCCGAGCAGTACTTC. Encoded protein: CASSPSGNPEQYF.

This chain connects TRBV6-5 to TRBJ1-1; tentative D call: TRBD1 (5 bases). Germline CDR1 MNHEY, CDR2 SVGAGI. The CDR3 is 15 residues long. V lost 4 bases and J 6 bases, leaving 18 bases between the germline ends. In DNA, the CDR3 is TGTGCCAGCAGTTGGTTTGCATCACCGGGGGCTGAAGCTTTCTTT. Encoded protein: CASSWFASPGAEAFF.

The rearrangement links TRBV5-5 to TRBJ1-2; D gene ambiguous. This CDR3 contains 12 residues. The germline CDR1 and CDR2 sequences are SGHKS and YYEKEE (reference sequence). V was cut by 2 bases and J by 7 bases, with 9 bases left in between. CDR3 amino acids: CASSFEATGYTF. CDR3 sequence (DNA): TGTGCCAGCAGCTTTGAAGCAACTGGCTACACCTTC.

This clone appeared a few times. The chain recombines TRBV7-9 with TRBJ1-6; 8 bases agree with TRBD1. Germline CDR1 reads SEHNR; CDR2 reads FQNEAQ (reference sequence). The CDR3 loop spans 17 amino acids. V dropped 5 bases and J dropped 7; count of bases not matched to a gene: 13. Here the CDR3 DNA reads TGTGCCAGCAGCCCGCCGGACAGGGCCTTCTACAATTCACCCCTCCACTTT. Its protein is CASSPPDRAFYNSPLHF.

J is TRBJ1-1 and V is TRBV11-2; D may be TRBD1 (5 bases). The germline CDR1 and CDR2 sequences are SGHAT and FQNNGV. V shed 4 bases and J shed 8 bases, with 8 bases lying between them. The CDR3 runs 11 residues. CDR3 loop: CASSWGVEAFF. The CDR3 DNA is TGTGCCAGCAGCTGGGGGGTGGAAGCTTTCTTT.

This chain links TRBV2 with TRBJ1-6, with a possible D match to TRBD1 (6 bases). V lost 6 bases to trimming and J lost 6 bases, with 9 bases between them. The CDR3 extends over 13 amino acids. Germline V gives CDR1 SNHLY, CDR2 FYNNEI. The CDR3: CASRVDSNSPLHF. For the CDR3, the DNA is TGTGCCAGCAGAGTGGACAGTAATTCACCCCTCCACTTT.

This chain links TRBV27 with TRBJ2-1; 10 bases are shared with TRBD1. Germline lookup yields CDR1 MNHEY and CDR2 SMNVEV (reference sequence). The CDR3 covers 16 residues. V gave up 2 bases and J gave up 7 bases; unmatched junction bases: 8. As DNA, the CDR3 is TGTGCCAGCAGTTTAGGCCGGGACAGGGGTGGAAATGAGCAGTTCTTC. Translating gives CASSLGRDRGGNEQFF.

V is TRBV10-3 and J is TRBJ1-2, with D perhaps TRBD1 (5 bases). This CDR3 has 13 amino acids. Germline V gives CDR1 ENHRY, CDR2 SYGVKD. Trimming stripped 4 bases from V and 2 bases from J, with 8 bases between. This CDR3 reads CAISAGLNYGYTF. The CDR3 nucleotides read TGTGCCATCAGTGCAGGGTTGAACTATGGCTACACCTTC.

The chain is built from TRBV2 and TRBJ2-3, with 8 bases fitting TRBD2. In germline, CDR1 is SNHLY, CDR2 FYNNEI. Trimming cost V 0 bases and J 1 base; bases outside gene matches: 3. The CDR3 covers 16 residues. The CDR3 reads CASSEAAGGGTDTQYF. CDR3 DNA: TGTGCCAGCAGTGAAGCGGCGGGGGGAGGCACAGATACGCAGTATTTT.

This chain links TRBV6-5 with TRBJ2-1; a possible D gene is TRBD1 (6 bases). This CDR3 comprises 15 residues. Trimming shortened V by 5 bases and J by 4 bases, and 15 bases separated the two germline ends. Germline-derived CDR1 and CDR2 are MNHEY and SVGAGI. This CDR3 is CASSLDRIEYNEQFF. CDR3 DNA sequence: TGTGCCAGCAGTCTTGACAGGATCGAGTACAATGAGCAGTTCTTC.

CDR3 region: CASSPGTGYEQYF. The CDR3 DNA reads TGTGCCAGCAGCCCCGGTACAGGGTACGAGCAGTACTTC. The V gene is TRBV11-2, the J gene TRBJ2-7; D may be TRBD1 (6 bases). The V gene's germline CDR1 is SGHAT and CDR2 FQNNGV. V shed 5 bases and J shed 4 bases, with 12 bases lying between them. This CDR3 region has 13 residues.

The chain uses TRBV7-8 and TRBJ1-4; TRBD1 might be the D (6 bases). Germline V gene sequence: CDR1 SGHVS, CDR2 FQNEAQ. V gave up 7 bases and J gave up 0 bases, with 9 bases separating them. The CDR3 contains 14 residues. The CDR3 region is CASTGVATNEKLFF. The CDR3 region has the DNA TGTGCCAGCACAGGGGTTGCAACTAATGAAAAACTGTTTTTT.

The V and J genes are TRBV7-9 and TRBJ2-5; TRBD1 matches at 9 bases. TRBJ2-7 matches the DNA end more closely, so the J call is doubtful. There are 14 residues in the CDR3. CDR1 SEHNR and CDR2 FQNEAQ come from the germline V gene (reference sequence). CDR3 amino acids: CASSAGQGGYEQYF. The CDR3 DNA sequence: TGTGCCAGCAGCGCGGGACAGGGAGGCTACGAGCAGTACTTC.

The CDR3 spells CASSYLGGDGYTF. In nucleotides, the CDR3 is TGTGCCAGCAGTTACTTAGGGGGCGATGGCTACACCTTC. The chain is built from TRBV6-5 and TRBJ1-2; 7 bases match TRBD1. The CDR3 extends over 13 amino acids. The germline V gene has CDR1 MNHEY and CDR2 SVGAGI. After removal of 1 base from V and 6 bases from J, the junction contained 2 bases not matched to a gene.

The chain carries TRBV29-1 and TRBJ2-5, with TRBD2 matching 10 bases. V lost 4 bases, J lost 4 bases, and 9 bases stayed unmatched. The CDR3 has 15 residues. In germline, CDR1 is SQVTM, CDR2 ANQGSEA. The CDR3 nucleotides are TGCAGCGTTGGGGCTAGCGGGGGCGGGGGAGAGACCCAGTACTTC. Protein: CSVGASGGGGETQYF.

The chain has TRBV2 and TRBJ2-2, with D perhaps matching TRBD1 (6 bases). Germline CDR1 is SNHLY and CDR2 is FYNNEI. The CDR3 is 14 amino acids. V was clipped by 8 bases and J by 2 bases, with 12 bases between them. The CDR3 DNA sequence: TGTGCCAGCCGGACAGACGTAAACACCGGGGAGCTGTTTTTT. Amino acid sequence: CASRTDVNTGELFF. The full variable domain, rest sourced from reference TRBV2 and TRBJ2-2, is EPEVTQTPSHQVTQMGQEVILRCVPISNHLYFYWYRQILGQKVEFLVSFYNNEISEKSEIFDDQFSVERPDGSNFTLKIRSTKLEDSAMYFCASRTDVNTGELFFGEGSRLTVL.

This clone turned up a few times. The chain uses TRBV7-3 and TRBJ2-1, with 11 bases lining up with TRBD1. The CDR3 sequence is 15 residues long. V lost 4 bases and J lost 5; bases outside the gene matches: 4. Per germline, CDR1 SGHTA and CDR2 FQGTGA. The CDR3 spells CASSSGTGGNNEQFF. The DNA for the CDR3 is TGTGCCAGCAGCTCGGGGACAGGGGGGAACAATGAGCAGTTCTTC.

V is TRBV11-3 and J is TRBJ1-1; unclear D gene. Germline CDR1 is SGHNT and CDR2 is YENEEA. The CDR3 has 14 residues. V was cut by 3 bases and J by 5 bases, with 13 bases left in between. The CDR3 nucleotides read TGTGCCAGCAGCTTCAGCACGGGCGGGACTGAAGCTTTCTTT. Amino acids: CASSFSTGGTEAFF.